This TCR beta chain was profiled in a study of CD8+ T cells in alopecia areata. V was clipped by 6 bases and J by 0 bases, with 10 bases between them. The germline gives CDR1 MDHEN, CDR2 SYDVKM. CDR3 length: 14 residues. Isolated RNA was reverse transcribed into cDNA used as the sequencing template. Repertoires were generated with immunoSEQ multiplex PCR, while TCRdb's copy carries only in-frame clones and drops some. This sample has under 250,000 clones, with less than 75% found just once. Stated treatment: oral pan-JAK inhibitor, 5-10 mg twice daily. This clone was observed at least ten times. This specimen was CD4+ T cells sorted from blood, taken at week 4, from a patient treated with tofacitinib. The receptor was derived from a human donor with alopecia areata. The chain has TRBV28 and TRBJ2-3, with D maybe TRBD2 (5 bases). CDR3 region: CASRRDSSTDTQYF. The CDR3 nucleotides read TGTGCCAGCAGACGGGATTCTAGCACAGATACGCAGTATTTT.